A selection of T cell receptor beta chains follows, all from one sample in a study of OX40 agonist ivuxolimab in advanced cancers. Sequencing was performed with immunoSEQ multiplex PCR; in TCRdb, only in-frame clones are kept and a portion is missing. The table includes nearly 20,000 clones, approximately 83% detected once. The sample consisted of CD4+ or CD8+ T cells sorted from blood, taken in a trial of the OX40 agonist ivuxolimab. These receptors were taken from an adult with an advanced solid tumor such as melanoma, head and neck, liver or kidney cancer. The CDR3 runs from the conserved cysteine through the conserved F or W. The order of the fields is D gene, J gene, clone size, V gene, CDR3 protein, CDR3 DNA. D genes are given only for firm matches. Only some rows state a clone size, as once, few, many or a class for expanded clones.

.	TRBJ2-5	.	TRBV5-4	CAGSSTGRETQYF	TGTGCCGGCAGCTCCACCGGACGGGAGACCCAGTACTTC
.	TRBJ2-2	.	TRBV5-1	CASSWDRGRAPGSCFF	.
.	TRBJ2-7	.	TRBV30	CAWKSRETYYEQYF	TGTGCCTGGAAATCAAGGGAGACTTACTACGAGCAGTACTTC
.	TRBJ2-7	few	TRBV19	CATTGGGWAEQYF	TGTGCCACTACGGGAGGGGGCTGGGCCGAGCAGTACTTC
TRBD2	TRBJ2-7	.	TRBV15	CATSRDLAGEREQYF	TGTGCCACCAGCAGAGATTTAGCGGGGGAGCGGGAGCAGTACTTC
.	TRBJ1-1	.	TRBV6-5	CASSYLGEAFF	TGTGCCAGCAGTTACTTGGGAGAAGCTTTCTTT
.	TRBJ2-7	.	TRBV27	CASSTGDQQYF	TGTGCCAGCAGTACAGGAGATCAACAGTACTTC
.	TRBJ2-1	.	TRBV19	CASSGGPNEQFF	TGTGCCAGTAGTGGGGGACCCAATGAGCAGTTCTTC
TRBD2	TRBJ2-5	.	TRBV7-9	CASSFMTSGYQETQYF	TGTGCCAGCAGCTTCATGACTAGCGGGTACCAAGAGACCCAGTACTTC
.	TRBJ2-3	.	TRBV10-1	CASRGDTDTQYF	TGCGCCAGCAGAGGAGACACAGATACGCAGTATTTT